This T cell receptor beta chain was profiled in a study of high-grade serous ovarian cancer treatment subgroups. About the research overall: Samples averaged around 14,000 reads and several thousand unique TCR beta rearrangements. Study-wide points: Tumors within one patient showed repertoire similarity of about 0.11 to 0.85. Higher neoantigen levels went with greater TCR clonal relatedness. Only CDR3 was analyzed; CDR1 and CDR2 were not.

Tumor tissue was taken before any definitive surgery or chemotherapy was given. For this clone: Its antigen remains unknown.

The CDR3 spans 15 residues. Germline assignment: CDR1 SGHTA and CDR2 FQGNSA. V lost 5 bases, J lost 2 bases, and 13 bases lay in between. Data came from immunoSEQ multiplex PCR; TCRdb stores just in-frame clones and leaves some out. The data contain nearly 15,000 clones, 86% of them singletons. V is TRBV7-2 and J is TRBJ2-1; tentatively, D is TRBD1 (6 bases). The TCR sequence derives from a human donor with high-grade serous ovarian cancer. Sequenced input: tumor tissue. CDR3 sequence (DNA): TGTGCCAGCAGCCACCGGGACACCCCCTACAATGAGCAGTTCTTC. This encodes CASSHRDTPYNEQFF.